This is a list of T cell receptor beta chains from one sample in a study of shared clonotypes between healthy human individuals. The assay was immunoSEQ multiplex PCR, and TCRdb's table has in-frame clones only and misses some. Altogether nearly 600,000 clones are present, 95% being singletons, with the ten largest covering less than 0.13%. The specimen was naive CD8+ T cells sorted from blood. The receptors were sampled from a woman aged 25 to 45 in good health. The CDR3 runs from the conserved cysteine through the conserved F or W. The order of the fields is D gene, V gene, J gene, CDR3 length, CDR3 protein, CDR3 DNA. D genes are given only for firm matches.

TRBD2,TRBV5-4,TRBJ2-7,17,CASSSPVLAGGAYEQYF,TGTGCCAGCAGCTCCCCCGTTCTAGCGGGGGGGGCCTACGAGCAGTACTTC
NA,TRBV25-1,TRBJ2-2,14,CASSDGRTTGELFF,TGTGCCAGCAGTGATGGCAGGACCACCGGGGAGCTGTTTTTT
NA,TRBV5-4,TRBJ2-1,12,CASSFRVDEQFF,TGTGCCAGCAGCTTCAGGGTGGATGAGCAGTTCTTC
TRBD2,TRBV28,TRBJ2-1,12,CASLGLANEQFF,TGTGCCAGCCTCGGACTAGCGAATGAGCAGTTCTTC
NA,TRBV28,TRBJ1-4,14,CASRYTTTNEKLFF,TGTGCCAGCAGATACACCACAACTAATGAAAAACTGTTTTTT
TRBD2,TRBV2,TRBJ2-3,17,CASRGIRAGGRADTQYF,TGTGCCAGCAGGGGTATTAGAGCGGGAGGGCGTGCAGATACGCAGTATTTT
TRBD2,TRBV5-4,TRBJ2-5,15,CASSFAGGIQETQYF,TGTGCCAGCAGCTTCGCGGGAGGGATACAAGAGACCCAGTACTTC
NA,TRBV19,TRBJ2-3,14,CASSPVSARDTQYF,TGTGCCAGTAGTCCTGTTTCGGCTCGGGATACGCAGTATTTT
TRBD2,TRBV5-8,TRBJ2-7,16,CASSLAGLAGAYEQYF,TGTGCCAGCAGCTTGGCCGGACTAGCGGGTGCCTACGAGCAGTACTTC
TRBD1,TRBV5-4,TRBJ2-2,16,CASSLDDRGDTGELFF,TGTGCCAGCAGCTTGGACGACAGGGGGGACACCGGGGAGCTGTTTTTT
TRBD1,TRBV11-2,TRBJ1-4,15,CASSLGTGTNEKLFF,TGTGCCAGCAGCTTGGGGACAGGGACTAATGAAAAACTGTTTTTT
TRBD1,TRBV27,TRBJ1-1,13,CASSATGMTEAFF,TGTGCCAGCAGTGCGACAGGGATGACTGAAGCTTTCTTT
TRBD1,TRBV19,TRBJ1-5,14,CASRGQGSRQPQHF,TGTGCCAGTAGGGGACAGGGCTCCCGTCAGCCCCAGCATTTT
NA,TRBV20-1,TRBJ2-1,10,CSASSDEQFF,TGCAGTGCTAGCAGCGATGAGCAGTTCTTC
NA,TRBV13,TRBJ2-3,13,CASNLGGTDTQYF,TGTGCCAGCAATTTGGGTGGCACAGATACGCAGTATTTT
NA,TRBV2,TRBJ1-1,13,CASSAAPNTEAFF,TGTGCCAGCAGTGCCGCCCCGAACACTGAAGCTTTCTTT
NA,TRBV11-2,TRBJ2-7,16,CASSLLIQPLPWEQYF,TGTGCCAGCAGCTTATTGATCCAGCCCCTTCCGTGGGAGCAGTACTTC
TRBD1,TRBV29-1,TRBJ2-5,14,CSVEGTGAPGEQYF,TGCAGCGTTGAAGGGACAGGGGCCCCGGGGGAGCAGTACTTC
NA,TRBV28,TRBJ2-7,13,CASIGGFAYEQYF,TGTGCCAGCATAGGGGGTTTCGCCTACGAGCAGTACTTC
NA,TRBV27,TRBJ2-7,12,CASRGLLYEQYF,TGTGCCAGCAGGGGACTTCTCTACGAGCAGTACTTC
NA,TRBV2,TRBJ1-1,13,CASSEGQGTEAFF,TGTGCCAGCAGTGAAGGGCAGGGCACTGAAGCTTTCTTT
NA,TRBV13,TRBJ2-3,14,CASSLGLVPDTQYF,TGTGCCAGCAGCTTAGGCCTTGTCCCAGATACGCAGTATTTT